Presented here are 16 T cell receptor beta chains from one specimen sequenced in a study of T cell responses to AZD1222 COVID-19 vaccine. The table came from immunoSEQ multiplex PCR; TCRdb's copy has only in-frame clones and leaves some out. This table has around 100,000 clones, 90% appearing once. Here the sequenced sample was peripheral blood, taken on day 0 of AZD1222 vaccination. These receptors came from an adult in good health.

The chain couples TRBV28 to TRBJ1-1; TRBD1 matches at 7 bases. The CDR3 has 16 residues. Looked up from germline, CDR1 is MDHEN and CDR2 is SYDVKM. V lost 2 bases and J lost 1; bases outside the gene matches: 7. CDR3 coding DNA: TGTGCCAGCAGTTTAGGAGGGGGCGATAGGAACACTGAAGCTTTCTTT. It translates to CASSLGGGDRNTEAFF.

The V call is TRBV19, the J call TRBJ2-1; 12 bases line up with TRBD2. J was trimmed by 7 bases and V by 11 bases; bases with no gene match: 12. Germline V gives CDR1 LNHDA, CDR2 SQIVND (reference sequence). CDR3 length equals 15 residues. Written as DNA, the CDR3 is TGTGCCGCTAGCGGGGGGGCCCTTGTATCTAATGAGCAGTTCTTC. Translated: CAASGGALVSNEQFF.

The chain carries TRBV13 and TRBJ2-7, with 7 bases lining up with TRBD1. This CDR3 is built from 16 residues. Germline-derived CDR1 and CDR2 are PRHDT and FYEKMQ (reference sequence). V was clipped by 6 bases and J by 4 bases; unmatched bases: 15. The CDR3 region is CASSTLGYRGEYEQYF. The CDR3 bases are TGTGCCAGCAGTACCCTTGGCTACAGGGGCGAATACGAGCAGTACTTC.

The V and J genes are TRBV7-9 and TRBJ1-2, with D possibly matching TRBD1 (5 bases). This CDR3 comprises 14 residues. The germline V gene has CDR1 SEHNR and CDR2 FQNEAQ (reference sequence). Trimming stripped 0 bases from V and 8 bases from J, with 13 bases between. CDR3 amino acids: CASSLANPGRGYTF. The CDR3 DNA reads TGTGCCAGCAGCTTAGCGAACCCAGGGCGCGGCTACACCTTC.

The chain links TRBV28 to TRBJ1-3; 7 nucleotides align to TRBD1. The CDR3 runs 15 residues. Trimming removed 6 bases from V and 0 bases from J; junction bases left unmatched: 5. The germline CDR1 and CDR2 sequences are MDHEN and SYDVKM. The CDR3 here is CASSRDSLSGNTIYF. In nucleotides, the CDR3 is TGTGCCAGCAGCCGGGACAGCCTCTCTGGAAACACCATATATTTT.

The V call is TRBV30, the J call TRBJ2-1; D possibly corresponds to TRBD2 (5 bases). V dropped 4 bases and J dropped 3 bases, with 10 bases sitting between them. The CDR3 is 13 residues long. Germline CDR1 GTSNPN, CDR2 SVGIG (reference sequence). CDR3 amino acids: CAWTEAYYNEQFF. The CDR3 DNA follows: TGTGCCTGGACGGAGGCATACTACAATGAGCAGTTCTTC.

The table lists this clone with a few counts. The CDR3 spells CATSDPTEKLFF. The CDR3 DNA reads as TGTGCCACCAGTGATCCGACTGAAAAACTGTTTTTT. The V call is TRBV24-1, the J call TRBJ1-4; D is uncertain. The CDR3 length is 12 residues. With 3 bases removed from V and 7 bases from J, the gap between germline ends came to 5 bases. Germline CDR1 KGHDR, CDR2 SFDVKD.

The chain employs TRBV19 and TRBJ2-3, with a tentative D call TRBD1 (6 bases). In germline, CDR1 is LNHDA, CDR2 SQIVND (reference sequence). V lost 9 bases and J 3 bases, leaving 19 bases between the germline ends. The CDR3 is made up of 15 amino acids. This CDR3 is CASDGGWGLTDTQYF. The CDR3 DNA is TGTGCCAGCGATGGGGGATGGGGGCTTACAGATACGCAGTATTTT.

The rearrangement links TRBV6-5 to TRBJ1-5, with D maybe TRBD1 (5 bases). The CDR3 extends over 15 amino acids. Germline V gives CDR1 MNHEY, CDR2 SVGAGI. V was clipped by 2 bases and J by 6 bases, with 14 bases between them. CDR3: CASSYGGLTSQPQHF. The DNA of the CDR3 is TGTGCCAGCAGTTACGGGGGTTTAACGAGTCAGCCCCAGCATTTT.

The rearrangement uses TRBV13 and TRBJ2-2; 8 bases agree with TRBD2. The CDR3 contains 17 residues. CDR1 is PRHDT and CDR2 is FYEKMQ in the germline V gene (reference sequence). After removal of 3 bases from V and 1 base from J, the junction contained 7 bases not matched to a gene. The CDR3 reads CASSFGGLAGNTGELFF. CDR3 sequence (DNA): TGTGCCAGCAGCTTTGGGGGGCTAGCGGGGAACACCGGGGAGCTGTTTTTT. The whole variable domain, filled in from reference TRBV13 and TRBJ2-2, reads AAGVIQSPRHLIKEKRETATLKCYPIPRHDTVYWYQQGPGQDPQFLISFYEKMQSDKGSIPDRFSAQQFSDYHSELNMSSLELGDSALYFCASSFGGLAGNTGELFFGEGSRLTVL.

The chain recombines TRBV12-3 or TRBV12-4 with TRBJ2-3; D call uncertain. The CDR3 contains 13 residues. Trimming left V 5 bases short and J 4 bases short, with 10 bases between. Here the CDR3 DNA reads TGTGCCAGCAGTGCCTACGACTCAGATACGCAGTATTTT. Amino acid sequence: CASSAYDSDTQYF.

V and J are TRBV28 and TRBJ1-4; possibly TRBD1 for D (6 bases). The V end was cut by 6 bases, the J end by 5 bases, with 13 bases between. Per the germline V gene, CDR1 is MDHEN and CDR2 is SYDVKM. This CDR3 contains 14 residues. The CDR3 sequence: CASRLQGPNEKLFF. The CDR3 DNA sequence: TGTGCCAGCAGACTACAGGGCCCGAATGAAAAACTGTTTTTT.

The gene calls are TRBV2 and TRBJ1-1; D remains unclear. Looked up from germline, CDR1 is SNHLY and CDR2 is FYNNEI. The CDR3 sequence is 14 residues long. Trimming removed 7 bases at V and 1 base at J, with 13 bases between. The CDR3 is CASTKLEGNTEAFF. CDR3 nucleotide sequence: TGTGCCAGCACTAAACTGGAGGGGAACACTGAAGCTTTCTTT.

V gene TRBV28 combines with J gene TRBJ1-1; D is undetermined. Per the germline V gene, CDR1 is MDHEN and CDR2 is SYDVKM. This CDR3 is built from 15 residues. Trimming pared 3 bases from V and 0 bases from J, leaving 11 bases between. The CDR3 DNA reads TGTGCCAGCAGTTTCAACCTCGTGGTGAACACTGAAGCTTTCTTT. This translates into CASSFNLVVNTEAFF.

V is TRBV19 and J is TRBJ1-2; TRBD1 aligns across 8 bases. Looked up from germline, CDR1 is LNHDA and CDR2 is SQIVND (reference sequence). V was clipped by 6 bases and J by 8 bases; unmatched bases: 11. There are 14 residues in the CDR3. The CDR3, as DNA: TGTGCCAGTAGCCTTACGACAGGGGCGGAAGGCTACACCTTC. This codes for CASSLTTGAEGYTF.

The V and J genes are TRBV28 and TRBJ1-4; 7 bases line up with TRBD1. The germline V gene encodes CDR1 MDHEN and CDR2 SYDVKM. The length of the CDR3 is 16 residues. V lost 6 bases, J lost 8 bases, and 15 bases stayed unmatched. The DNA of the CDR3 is TGTGCCAGCAGCTCACCGAGGACAGGTCGAGAGGAAAAACTGTTTTTT. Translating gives CASSSPRTGREEKLFF. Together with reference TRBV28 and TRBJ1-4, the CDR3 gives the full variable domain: DVKVTQSSRYLVKRTGEKVFLECVQDMDHENMFWYRQDPGLGLRLIYFSYDVKMKEKGDIPEGYSVSREKKERFSLILESASTNQTSMYLCASSSPRTGREEKLFFGSGTQLSVL.